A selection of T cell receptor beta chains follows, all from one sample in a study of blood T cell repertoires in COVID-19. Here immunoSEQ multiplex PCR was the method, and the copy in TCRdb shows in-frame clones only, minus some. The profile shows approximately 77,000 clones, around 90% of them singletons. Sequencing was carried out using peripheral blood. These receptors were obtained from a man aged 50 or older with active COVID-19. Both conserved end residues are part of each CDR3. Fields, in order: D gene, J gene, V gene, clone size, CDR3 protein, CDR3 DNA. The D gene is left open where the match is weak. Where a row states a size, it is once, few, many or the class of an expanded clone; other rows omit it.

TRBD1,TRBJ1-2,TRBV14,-,CASSQGQGYGYTF,TGTGCCAGCAGCCAAGGACAGGGGTACGGCTACACCTTC
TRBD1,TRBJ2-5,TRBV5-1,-,CASNNPGQEETQYF,TGCGCCAGCAACAATCCGGGACAGGAAGAGACCCAGTACTTC
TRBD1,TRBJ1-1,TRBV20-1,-,CSAKGDSEAFF,TGCAGTGCTAAAGGGGACAGTGAAGCTTTCTTT
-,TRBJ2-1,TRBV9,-,CASSVDRYNEQFF,TGTGCCAGCAGCGTAGATCGGTACAATGAGCAGTTCTTC
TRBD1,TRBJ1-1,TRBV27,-,CASSITGGVGTEAFF,TGTGCCAGCAGCATAACAGGGGGGGTGGGAACTGAAGCTTTCTTT
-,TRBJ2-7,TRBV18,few,CASSPAASSYEQYF,TGTGCCAGCTCACCGGCGGCCAGCTCCTACGAGCAGTACTTC
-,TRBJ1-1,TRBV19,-,CASRRGNTEAFF,TGTGCCAGTAGAAGGGGGAACACTGAAGCTTTCTTT
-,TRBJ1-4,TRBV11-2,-,CASSQGTFEKLFF,TGTGCCAGCAGCCAGGGGACATTTGAAAAACTGTTTTTT
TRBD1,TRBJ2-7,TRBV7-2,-,CASSSGTGGIYEQYF,TGTGCCAGCAGCTCAGGGACAGGGGGAATCTACGAGCAGTACTTC
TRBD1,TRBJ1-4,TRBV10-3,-,CAISASLGTGPNEKLFF,TGTGCCATCAGTGCCTCACTCGGGACAGGGCCTAATGAAAAACTGTTTTTT
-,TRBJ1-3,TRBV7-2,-,CASSQDSAAGNTIYF,TGTGCCAGCAGCCAGGACAGCGCAGCTGGAAACACCATATATTTT
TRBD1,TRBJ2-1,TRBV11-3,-,CASSFTGQGFLFF,TGTGCCAGCAGCTTTACGGGACAGGGATTTCTGTTCTTC
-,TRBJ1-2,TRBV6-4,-,CASSDSYRDYGYTF,TGTGCCAGCAGTGACTCTTACAGGGACTATGGCTACACCTTC
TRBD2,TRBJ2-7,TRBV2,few,CASSERTSGRRSYEQYF,TGTGCCAGCAGTGAAAGGACTAGCGGGAGAAGGTCCTACGAGCAGTACTTC
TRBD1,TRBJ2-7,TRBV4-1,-,CASSQSGGPPYEQYF,TGCGCCAGCAGCCAATCAGGGGGCCCCCCCTACGAGCAGTACTTC
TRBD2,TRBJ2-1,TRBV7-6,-,CASSLAGTSHNEQFF,TGTGCCAGCAGCTTAGCCGGGACTAGCCACAATGAGCAGTTCTTC
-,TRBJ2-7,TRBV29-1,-,CSVAQGRREQYF,TGCAGCGTTGCCCAGGGTAGGCGCGAGCAGTACTTC